This T cell receptor (beta chain) was recovered during a study of OX40 agonist ivuxolimab in advanced cancers. The germline V gene encodes CDR1 SGHTA and CDR2 FQGNSA. CDR3 length equals 14 residues. Between the trimmed V and J ends, which lost 2 bases and 1 base, there was a span of 9 bases. Libraries were prepared by immunoSEQ multiplex PCR; TCRdb keeps only in-frame clonotypes and omits some of them. Of approximately 80,000 clones in the sample, about nine tenths were seen once. The V and J genes are TRBV7-2 and TRBJ2-7; D not resolved. The specimen comprised CD4+ or CD8+ T cells sorted from blood, sampled in a trial of the OX40 agonist ivuxolimab. The source is an adult with an advanced solid tumor such as melanoma, head and neck, liver or kidney cancer. CDR3 DNA sequence: TGTGCCAGCAGCTTATCTATATCTTCCTACGAGCAGTACTTC. Encoded protein: CASSLSISSYEQYF.